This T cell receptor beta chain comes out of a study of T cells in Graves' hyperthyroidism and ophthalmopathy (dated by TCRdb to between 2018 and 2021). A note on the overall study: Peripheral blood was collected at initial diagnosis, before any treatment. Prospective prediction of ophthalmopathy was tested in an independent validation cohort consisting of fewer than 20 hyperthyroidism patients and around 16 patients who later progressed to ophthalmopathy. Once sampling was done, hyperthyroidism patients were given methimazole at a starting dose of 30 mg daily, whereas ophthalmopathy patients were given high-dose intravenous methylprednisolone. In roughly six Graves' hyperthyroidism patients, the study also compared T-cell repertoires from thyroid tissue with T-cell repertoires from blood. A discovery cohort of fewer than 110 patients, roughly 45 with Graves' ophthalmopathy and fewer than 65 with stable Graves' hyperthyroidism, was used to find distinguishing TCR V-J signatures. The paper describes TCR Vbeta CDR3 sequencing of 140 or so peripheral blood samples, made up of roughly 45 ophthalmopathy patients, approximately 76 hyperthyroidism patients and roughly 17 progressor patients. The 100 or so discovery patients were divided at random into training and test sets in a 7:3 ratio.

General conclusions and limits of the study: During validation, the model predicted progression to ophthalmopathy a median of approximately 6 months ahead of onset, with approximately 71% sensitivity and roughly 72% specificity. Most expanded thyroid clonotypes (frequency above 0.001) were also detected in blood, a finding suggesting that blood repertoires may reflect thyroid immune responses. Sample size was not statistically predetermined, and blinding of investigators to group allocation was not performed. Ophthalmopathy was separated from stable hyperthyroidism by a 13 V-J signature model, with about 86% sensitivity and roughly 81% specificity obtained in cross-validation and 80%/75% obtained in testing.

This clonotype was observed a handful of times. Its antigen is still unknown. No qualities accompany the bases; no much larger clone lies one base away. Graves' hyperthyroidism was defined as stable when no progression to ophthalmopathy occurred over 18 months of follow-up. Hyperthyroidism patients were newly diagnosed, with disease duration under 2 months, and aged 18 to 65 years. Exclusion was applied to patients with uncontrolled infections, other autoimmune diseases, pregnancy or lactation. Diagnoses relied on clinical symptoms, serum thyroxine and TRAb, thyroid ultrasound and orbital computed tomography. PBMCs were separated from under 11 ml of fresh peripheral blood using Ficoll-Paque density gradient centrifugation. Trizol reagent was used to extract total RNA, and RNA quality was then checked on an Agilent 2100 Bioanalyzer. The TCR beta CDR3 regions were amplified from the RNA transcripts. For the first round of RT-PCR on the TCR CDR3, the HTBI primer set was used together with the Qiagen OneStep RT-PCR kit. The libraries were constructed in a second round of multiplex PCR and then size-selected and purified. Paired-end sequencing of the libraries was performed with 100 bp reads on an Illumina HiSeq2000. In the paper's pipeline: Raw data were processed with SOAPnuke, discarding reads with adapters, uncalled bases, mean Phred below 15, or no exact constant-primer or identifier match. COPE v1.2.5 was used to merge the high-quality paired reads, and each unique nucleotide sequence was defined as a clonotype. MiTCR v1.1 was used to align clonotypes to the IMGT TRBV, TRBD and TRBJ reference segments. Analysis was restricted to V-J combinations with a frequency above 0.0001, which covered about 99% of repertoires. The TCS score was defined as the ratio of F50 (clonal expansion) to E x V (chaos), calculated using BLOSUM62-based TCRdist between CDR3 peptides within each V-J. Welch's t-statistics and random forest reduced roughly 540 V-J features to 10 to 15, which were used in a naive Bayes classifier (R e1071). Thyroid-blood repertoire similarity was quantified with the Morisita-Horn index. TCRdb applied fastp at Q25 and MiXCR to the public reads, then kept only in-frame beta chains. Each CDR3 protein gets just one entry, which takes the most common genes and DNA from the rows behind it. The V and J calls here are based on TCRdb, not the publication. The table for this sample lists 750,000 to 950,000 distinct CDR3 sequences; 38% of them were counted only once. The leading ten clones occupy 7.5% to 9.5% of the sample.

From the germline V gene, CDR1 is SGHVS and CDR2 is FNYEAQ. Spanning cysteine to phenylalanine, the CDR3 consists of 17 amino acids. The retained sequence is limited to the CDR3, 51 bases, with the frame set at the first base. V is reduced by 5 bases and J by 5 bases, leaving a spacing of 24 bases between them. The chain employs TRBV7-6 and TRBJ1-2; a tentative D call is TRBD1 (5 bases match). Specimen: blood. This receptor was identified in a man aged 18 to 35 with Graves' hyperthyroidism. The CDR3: CASSPSDSIPSGYGYTF. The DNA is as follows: TGTGCCAGCAGCCCTTCTGACAGCATCCCTTCGGGGTATGGCTACACCTTC. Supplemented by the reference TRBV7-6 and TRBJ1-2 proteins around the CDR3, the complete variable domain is GAGVSQSPRYKVTKRGQDVALRCDPISGHVSLYWYRQALGQGPEFLTYFNYEAQQDKSGLPNDRFSAERPEGSISTLTIQRTEQRDSAMYRCASSPSDSIPSGYGYTFGSGTRLTVV.